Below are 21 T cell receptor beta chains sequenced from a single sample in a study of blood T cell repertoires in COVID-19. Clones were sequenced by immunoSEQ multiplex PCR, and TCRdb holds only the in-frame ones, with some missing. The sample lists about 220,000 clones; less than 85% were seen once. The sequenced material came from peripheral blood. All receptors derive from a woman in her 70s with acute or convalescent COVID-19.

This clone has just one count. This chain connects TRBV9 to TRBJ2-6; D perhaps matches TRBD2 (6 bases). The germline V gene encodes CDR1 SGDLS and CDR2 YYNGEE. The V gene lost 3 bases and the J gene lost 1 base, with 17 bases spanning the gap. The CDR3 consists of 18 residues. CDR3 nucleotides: TGTGCCAGCAGCGCCCGGAAGGCCGGGAGATCTGGGGCCAACGTCCTGACTTTC. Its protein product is CASSARKAGRSGANVLTF.

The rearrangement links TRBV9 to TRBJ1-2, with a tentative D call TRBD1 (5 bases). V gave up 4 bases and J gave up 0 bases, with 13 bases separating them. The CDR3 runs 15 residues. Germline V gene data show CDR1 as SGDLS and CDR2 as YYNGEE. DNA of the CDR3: TGTGCCAGCAGCCCCACGGGACTGACTAACTATGGCTACACCTTC. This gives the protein CASSPTGLTNYGYTF.

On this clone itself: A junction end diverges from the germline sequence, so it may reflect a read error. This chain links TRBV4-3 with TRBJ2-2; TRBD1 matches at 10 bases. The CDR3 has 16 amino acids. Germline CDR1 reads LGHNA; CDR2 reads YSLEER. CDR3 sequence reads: CASSQAWTGGNGKLFF. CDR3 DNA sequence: TGCGCCAGCAGCCAAGCCTGGACAGGGGGGAACGGGAAGCTGTTTTTT.

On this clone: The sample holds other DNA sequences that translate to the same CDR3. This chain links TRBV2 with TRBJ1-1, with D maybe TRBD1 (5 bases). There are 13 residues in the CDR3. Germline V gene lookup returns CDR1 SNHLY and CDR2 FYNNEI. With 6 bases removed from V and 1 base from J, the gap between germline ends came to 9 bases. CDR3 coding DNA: TGTGCCAGCAGCAGTGACAGGAACACTGAAGCTTTCTTT. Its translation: CASSSDRNTEAFF.

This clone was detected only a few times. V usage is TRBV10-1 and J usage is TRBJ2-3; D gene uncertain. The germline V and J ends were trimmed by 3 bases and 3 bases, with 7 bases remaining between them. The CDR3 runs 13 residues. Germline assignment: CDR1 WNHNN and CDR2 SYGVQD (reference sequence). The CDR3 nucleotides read TGCGCCAGCAGTGAACCCGAGACAGATACGCAGTATTTT. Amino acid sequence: CASSEPETDTQYF.

CDR3 region: CASSQTPTIIKTGELFF. In DNA, the CDR3 is TGTGCCAGCAGCCAAACCCCCACAATTATTAAAACCGGGGAGCTGTTTTTT. The J gene is TRBJ2-2, the V gene TRBV3-1 (or the pseudogene TRBV3-2); D gene unclear. V dropped 2 bases and J dropped 5 bases, with 18 bases sitting between them. CDR3 size: 17 residues. Germline V gives CDR1 LGHDT, CDR2 YNNKEL (reference sequence).

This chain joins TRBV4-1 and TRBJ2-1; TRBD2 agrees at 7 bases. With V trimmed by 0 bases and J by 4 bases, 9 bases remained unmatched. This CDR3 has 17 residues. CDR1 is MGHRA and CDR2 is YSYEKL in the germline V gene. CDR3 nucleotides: TGCGCCAGCAGCCAAGATAGAGCTAGCGGTTTATACAATGAGCAGTTCTTC. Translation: CASSQDRASGLYNEQFF.

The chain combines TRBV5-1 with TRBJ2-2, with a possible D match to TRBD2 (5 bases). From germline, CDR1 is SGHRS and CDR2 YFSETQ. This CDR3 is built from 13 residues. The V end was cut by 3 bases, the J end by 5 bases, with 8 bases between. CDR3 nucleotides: TGCGCCAGCAGCTCGGACTGGACCGGGGAGCTGTTTTTT. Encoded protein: CASSSDWTGELFF.

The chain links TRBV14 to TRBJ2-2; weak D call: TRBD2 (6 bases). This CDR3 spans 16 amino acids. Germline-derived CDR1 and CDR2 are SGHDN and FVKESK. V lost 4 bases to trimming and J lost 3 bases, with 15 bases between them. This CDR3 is CASSPGRGRDTGELFF. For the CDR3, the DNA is TGTGCCAGCAGCCCCGGGAGAGGGCGGGACACCGGGGAGCTGTTTTTT.

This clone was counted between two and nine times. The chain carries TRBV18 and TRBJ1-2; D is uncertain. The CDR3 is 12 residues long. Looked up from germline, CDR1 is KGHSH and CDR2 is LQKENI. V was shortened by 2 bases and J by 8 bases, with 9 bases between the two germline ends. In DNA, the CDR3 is TGTGCCAGCTCACCAGACGGGTTAGGCTACACCTTC. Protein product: CASSPDGLGYTF.

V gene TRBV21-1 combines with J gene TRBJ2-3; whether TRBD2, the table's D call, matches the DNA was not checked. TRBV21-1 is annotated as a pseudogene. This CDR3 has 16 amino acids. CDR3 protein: CASSNIAGGGTDTQYF. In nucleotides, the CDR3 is TGTGCCAGCAGCAATATAGCGGGGGGGGGCACAGATACGCAGTATTTT.

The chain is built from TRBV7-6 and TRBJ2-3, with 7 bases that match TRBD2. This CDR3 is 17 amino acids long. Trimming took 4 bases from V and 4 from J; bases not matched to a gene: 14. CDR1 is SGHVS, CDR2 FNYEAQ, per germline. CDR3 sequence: CASSSATSAGGADTQYF. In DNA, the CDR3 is TGTGCCAGCAGCTCAGCCACTAGCGCTGGAGGGGCAGATACGCAGTATTTT. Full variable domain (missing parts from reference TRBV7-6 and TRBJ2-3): GAGVSQSPRYKVTKRGQDVALRCDPISGHVSLYWYRQALGQGPEFLTYFNYEAQQDKSGLPNDRFSAERPEGSISTLTIQRTEQRDSAMYRCASSSATSAGGADTQYFGPGTRLTVL.

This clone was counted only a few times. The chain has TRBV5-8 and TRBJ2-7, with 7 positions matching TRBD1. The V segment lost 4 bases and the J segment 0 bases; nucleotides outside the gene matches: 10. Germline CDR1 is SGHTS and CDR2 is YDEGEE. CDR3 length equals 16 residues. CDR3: CASSRFGTVTSYEQYV. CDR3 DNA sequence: TGTGCCAGCAGCCGCTTCGGGACAGTGACCTCCTACGAGCAGTACGTC.

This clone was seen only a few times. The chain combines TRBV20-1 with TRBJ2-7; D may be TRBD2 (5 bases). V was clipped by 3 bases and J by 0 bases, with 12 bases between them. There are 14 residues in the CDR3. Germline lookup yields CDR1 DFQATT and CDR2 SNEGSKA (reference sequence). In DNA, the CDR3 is TGCAGTGCTAGTAGAGGGAGAGACTCCTACGAGCAGTACTTC. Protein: CSASRGRDSYEQYF.

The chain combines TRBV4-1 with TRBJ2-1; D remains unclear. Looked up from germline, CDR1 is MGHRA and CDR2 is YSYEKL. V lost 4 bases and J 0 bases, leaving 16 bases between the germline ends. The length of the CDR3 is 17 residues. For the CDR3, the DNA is TGCGCCAGCAGCCGGGTTGGTTTGCAGGTCTCCTACAATGAGCAGTTCTTC. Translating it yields CASSRVGLQVSYNEQFF.

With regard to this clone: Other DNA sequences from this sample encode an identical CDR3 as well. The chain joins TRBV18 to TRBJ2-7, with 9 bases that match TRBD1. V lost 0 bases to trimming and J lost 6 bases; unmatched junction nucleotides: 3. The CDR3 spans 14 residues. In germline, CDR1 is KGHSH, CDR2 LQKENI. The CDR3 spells CASSPPGQGGEQYV. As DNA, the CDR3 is TGTGCCAGCTCACCACCGGGACAGGGAGGCGAGCAGTACGTC.

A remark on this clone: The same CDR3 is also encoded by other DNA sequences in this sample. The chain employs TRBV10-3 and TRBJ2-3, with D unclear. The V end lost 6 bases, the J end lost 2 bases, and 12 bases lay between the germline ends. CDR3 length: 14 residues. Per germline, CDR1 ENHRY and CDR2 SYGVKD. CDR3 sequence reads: CAISTGLSTDTQYF. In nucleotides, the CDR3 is TGTGCCATCAGCACCGGTCTTTCCACAGATACGCAGTATTTT.

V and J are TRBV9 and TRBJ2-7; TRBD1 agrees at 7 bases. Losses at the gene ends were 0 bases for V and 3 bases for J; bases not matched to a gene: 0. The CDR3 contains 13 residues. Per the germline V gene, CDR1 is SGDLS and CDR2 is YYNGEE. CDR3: CASSVGDSYEQYF. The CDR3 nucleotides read TGTGCCAGCAGCGTAGGGGACAGCTACGAGCAGTACTTC.

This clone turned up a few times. CDR3 nucleotides: TGTGCCACTGGCGGACTAGCGGGGATCACAGATACGCAGTATTTT. Amino acids: CATGGLAGITDTQYF. J is TRBJ2-3 and V is TRBV24-1, with 12 bases fitting TRBD2. V gave up 10 bases and J gave up 2 bases; unmatched junction bases: 6. This CDR3 region has 15 residues. Germline values: CDR1 KGHDR, CDR2 SFDVKD.

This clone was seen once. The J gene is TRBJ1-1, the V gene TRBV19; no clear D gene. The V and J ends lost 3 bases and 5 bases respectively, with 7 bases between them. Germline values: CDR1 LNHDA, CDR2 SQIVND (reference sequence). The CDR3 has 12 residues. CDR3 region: CASSISPTEAFF. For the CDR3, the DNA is TGTGCCAGTAGTATTTCCCCGACTGAAGCTTTCTTT.

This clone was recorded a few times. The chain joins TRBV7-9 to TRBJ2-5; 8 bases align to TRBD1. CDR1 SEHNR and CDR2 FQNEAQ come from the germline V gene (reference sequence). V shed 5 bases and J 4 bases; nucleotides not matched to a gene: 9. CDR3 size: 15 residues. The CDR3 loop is CASSKYQGARETQYF. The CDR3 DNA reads TGTGCCAGCAGCAAATATCAGGGGGCGAGAGAGACCCAGTACTTC.